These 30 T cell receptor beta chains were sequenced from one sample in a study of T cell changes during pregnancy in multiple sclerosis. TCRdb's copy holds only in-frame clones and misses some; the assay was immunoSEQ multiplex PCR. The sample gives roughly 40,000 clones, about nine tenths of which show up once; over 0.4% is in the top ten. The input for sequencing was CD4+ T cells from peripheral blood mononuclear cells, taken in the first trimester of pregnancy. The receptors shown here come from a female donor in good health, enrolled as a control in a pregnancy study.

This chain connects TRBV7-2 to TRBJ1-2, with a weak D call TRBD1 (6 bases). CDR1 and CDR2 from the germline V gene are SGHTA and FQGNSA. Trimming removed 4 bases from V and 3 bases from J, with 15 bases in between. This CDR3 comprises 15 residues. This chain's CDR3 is CASSSGAPPHYGYTF. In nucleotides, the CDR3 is TGTGCCAGCAGCTCAGGGGCCCCTCCCCACTATGGCTACACCTTC.

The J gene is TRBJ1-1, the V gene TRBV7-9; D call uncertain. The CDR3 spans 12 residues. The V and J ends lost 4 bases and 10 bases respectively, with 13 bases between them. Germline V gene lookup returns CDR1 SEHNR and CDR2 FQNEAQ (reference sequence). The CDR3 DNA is TGTGCCAGCAGCTCAAGAGATACGGTAGCTTTCTTT. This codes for CASSSRDTVAFF.

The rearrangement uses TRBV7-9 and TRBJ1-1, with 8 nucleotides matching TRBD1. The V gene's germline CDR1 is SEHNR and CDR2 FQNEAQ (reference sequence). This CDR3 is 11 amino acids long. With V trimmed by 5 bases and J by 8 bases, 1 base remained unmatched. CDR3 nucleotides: TGTGCCAGCAGCCGGACAGGGGAAGCTTTCTTT. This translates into CASSRTGEAFF.

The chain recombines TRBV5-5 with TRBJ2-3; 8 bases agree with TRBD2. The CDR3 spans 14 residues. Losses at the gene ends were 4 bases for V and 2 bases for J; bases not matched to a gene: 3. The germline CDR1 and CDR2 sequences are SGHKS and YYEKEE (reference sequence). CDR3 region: CASSPGLATDTQYF. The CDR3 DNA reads TGTGCCAGCAGCCCCGGACTAGCCACAGATACGCAGTATTTT.

In DNA, the CDR3 is TGTGCCAGCAGCTTAGTGGGTGGGGGGGCCGTCGAGACCCAGTACTTC. Translated: CASSLVGGGAVETQYF. V and J are TRBV7-2 and TRBJ2-5; weak D call: TRBD2 (7 bases). The CDR3 loop spans 16 amino acids. V lost 1 base to trimming and J lost 5 bases, with 17 bases between them. Germline-derived CDR1 and CDR2 are SGHTA and FQGNSA.

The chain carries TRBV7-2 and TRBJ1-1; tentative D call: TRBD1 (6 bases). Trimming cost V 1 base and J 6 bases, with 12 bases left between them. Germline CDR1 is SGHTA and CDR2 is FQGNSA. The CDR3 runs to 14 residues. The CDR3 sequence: CASSLGIPGAEAFF. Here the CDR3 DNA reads TGTGCCAGCAGCTTAGGGATCCCAGGGGCTGAAGCTTTCTTT.

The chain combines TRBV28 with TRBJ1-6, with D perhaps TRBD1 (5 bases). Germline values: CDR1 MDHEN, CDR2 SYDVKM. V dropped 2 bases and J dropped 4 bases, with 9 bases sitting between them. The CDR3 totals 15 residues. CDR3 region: CASSLDSPYNSPLHF. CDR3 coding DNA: TGTGCCAGCAGTTTAGACAGCCCGTATAATTCACCCCTCCACTTT.

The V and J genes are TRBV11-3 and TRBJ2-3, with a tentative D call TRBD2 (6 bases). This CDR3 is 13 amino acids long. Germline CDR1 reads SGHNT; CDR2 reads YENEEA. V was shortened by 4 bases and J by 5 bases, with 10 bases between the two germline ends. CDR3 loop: CASSSRRGDTQYF. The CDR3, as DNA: TGTGCCAGCAGCTCGAGGAGGGGAGATACGCAGTATTTT.

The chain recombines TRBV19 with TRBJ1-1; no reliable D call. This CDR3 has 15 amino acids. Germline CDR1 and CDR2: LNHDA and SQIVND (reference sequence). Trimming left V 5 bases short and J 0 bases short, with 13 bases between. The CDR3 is CASSRVSGLNTEAFF. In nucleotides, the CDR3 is TGTGCCAGTAGTCGCGTTTCTGGTCTGAACACTGAAGCTTTCTTT.

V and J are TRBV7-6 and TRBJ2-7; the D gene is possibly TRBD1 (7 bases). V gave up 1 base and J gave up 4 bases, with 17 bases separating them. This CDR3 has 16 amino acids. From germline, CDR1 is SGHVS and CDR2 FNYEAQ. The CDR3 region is CASSLELPGGGYEQYF. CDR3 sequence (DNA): TGTGCCAGCAGCTTAGAATTACCAGGGGGAGGATACGAGCAGTACTTC.

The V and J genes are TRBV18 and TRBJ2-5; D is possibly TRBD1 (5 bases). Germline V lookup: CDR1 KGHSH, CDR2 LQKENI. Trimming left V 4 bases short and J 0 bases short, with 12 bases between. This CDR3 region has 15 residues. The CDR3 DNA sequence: TGTGCCAGCTCACTAAATCCAGGGTACCAAGAGACCCAGTACTTC. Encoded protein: CASSLNPGYQETQYF.

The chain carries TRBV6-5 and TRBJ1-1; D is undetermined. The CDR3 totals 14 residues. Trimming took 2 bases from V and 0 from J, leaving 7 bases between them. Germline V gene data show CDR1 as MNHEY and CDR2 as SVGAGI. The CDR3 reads CASSYGLMNTEAFF. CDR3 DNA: TGTGCCAGCAGTTACGGACTGATGAACACTGAAGCTTTCTTT.

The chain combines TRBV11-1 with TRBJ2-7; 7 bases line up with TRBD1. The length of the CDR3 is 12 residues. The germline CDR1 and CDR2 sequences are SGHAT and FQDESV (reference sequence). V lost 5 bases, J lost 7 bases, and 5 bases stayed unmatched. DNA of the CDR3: TGTGCCAGCAGCCTCGGGACAGATGAGCAGTACTTC. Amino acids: CASSLGTDEQYF.

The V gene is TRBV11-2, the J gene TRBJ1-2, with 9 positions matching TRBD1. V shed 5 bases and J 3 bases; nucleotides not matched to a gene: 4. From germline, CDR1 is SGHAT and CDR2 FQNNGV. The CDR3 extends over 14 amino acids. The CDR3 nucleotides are TGTGCCAGCAGCGCTAGGGACAGGGACTATGGCTACACCTTC. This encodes CASSARDRDYGYTF.

The CDR3 DNA reads TGTGCCAGCAGCCCGACGGCCGCCAGGGCGGCTCAGCCCCAGCATTTT. It translates to CASSPTAARAAQPQHF. The gene calls are TRBV7-2 and TRBJ1-5, with TRBD1 as a possible D gene (5 bases). Germline V CDR1 and CDR2: SGHTA, FQGNSA. The V gene lost 5 bases and the J gene lost 6 bases, with 20 bases spanning the gap. The length of the CDR3 is 16 residues.

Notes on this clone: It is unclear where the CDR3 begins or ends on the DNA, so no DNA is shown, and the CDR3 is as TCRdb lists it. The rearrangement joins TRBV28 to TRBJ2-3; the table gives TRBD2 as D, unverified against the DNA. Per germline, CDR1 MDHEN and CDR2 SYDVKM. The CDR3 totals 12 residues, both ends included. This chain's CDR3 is CASSSSLDTQYF.

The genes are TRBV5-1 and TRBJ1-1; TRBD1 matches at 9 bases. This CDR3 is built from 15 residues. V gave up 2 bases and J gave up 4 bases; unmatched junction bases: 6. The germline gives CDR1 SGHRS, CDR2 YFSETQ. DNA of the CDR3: TGCGCCAGCAGCTTCACGGGACAGGGCAGCACTGAAGCTTTCTTT. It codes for CASSFTGQGSTEAFF.

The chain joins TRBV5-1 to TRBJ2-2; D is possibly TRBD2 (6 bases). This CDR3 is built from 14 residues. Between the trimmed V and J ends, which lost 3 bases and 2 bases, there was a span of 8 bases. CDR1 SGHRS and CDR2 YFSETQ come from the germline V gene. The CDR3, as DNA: TGCGCCAGCAGCTCAGGGACTAACACCGGGGAGCTGTTTTTT. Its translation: CASSSGTNTGELFF.

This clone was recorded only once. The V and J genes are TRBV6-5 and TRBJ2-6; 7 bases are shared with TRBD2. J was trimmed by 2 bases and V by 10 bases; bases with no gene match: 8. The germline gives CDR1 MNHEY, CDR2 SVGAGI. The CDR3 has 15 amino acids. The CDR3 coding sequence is TGTGCCACCGATCGTCGGGGGGCTGGGGCCAACGTCCTGACTTTC. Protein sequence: CATDRRGAGANVLTF.

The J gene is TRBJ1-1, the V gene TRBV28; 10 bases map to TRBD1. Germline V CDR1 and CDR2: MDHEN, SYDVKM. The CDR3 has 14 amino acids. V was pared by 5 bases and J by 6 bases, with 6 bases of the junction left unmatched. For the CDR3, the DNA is TGTGCCAGCAGTCCCTCCGACAGGGGGCCTGAAGCTTTCTTT. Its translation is CASSPSDRGPEAFF.

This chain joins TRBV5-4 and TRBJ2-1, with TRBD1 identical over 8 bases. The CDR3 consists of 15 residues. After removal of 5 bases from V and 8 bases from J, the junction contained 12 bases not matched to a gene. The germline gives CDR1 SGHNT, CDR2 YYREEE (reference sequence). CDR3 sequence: CASSPAGGARDEQFF. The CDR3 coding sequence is TGTGCCAGCAGTCCTGCAGGGGGCGCTCGGGATGAGCAGTTCTTC.

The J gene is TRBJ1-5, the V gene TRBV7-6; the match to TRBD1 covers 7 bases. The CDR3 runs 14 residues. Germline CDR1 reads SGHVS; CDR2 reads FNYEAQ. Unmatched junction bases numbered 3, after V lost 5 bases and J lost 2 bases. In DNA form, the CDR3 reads TGTGCCAGCAGCCGGGGGACAGGCAATCAGCCCCAGCATTTT. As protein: CASSRGTGNQPQHF.

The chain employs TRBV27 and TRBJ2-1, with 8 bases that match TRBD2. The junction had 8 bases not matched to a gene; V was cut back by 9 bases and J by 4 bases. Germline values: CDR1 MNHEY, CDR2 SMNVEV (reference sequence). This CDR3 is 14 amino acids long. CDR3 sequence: CASLRGGEYNEQFF. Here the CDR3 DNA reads TGTGCCAGTCTACGGGGGGGCGAGTACAATGAGCAGTTCTTC.

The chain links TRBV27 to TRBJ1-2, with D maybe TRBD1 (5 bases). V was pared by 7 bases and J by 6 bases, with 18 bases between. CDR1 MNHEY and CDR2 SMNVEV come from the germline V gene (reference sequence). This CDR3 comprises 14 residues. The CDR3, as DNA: TGTGCCAGCACTCGCGGGGACCGCCACGATGGCTACACCTTC. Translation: CASTRGDRHDGYTF.

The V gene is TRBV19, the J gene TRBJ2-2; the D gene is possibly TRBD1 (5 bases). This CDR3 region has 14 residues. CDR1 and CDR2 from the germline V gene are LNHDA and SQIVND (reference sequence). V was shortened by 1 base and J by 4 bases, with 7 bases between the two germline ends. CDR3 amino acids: CASSIGQFTGELFF. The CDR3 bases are TGTGCCAGTAGTATAGGACAGTTCACCGGGGAGCTGTTTTTT. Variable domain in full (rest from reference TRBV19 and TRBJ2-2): DGGITQSPKYLFRKEGQNVTLSCEQNLNHDAMYWYRQDPGQGLRLIYYSQIVNDFQKGDIAEGYSVSREKKESFPLTVTSAQKNPTAFYLCASSIGQFTGELFFGEGSRLTVL.

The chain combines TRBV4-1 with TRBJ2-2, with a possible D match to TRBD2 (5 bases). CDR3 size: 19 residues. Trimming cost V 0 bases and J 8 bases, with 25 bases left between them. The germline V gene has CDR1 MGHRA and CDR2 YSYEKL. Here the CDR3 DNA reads TGCGCCAGCAGCCAAGATTCGTTAAGGGAGTTATCTATCCATGGGGAGCTGTTTTTT. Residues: CASSQDSLRELSIHGELFF.

Written as DNA, the CDR3 is TGTGCCATCAGTGAGCGGGACAGGATGGTGTCGAAGAAACTGTTTTTT. The encoded protein is CAISERDRMVSKKLFF. The chain links TRBV10-3 to TRBJ1-4; 8 nucleotides agree with TRBD1. The junction had 13 bases not matched to a gene; V was cut back by 2 bases and J by 11 bases. The CDR3 is made up of 16 amino acids. Germline loops: CDR1 ENHRY, CDR2 SYGVKD.

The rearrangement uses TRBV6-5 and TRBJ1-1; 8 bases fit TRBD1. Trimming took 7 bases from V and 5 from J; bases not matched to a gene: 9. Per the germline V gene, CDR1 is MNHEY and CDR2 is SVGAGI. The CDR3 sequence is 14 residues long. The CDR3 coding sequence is TGTGCCAGCAAATCAGGACAGGGTGGGACTGAAGCTTTCTTT. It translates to CASKSGQGGTEAFF.

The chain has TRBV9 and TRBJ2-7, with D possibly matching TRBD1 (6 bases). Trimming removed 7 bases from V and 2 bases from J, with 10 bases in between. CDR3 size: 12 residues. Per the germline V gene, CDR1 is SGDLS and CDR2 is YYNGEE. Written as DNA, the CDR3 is TGTGCCAGCGGGACATACACCTACGAGCAGTACTTC. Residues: CASGTYTYEQYF.

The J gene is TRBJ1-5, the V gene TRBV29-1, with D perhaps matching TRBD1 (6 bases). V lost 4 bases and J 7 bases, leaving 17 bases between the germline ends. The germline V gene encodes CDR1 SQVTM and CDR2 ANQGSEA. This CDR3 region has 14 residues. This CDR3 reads CSVVLDRGTQPQHF. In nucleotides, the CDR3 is TGCAGCGTTGTTTTGGACAGAGGCACCCAGCCCCAGCATTTT.